This T cell receptor beta chain emerged from a study of shared clonotypes between healthy human individuals. Per germline, CDR1 SEHNR and CDR2 FQNEAQ (reference sequence). This CDR3 has 14 residues. V was clipped by 5 bases and J by 5 bases, with 15 bases between them. Only in-frame clones appear in the TCRdb table, and some are missing; sequencing was by immunoSEQ multiplex PCR. The profile shows 170,000 or so clones, over 50% of them singletons. The count of this clone is one. This chain links TRBV7-9 with TRBJ2-5; no clear D. The receptor's source is a young man in good health. Sample: memory CD4+ T cells sorted from blood. As to subset: CD45RA-negative fraction. The CDR3 bases are TGTGCCAGCAGCCAACTAATAGGTCCTGAGACCCAGTACTTC. It encodes CASSQLIGPETQYF.